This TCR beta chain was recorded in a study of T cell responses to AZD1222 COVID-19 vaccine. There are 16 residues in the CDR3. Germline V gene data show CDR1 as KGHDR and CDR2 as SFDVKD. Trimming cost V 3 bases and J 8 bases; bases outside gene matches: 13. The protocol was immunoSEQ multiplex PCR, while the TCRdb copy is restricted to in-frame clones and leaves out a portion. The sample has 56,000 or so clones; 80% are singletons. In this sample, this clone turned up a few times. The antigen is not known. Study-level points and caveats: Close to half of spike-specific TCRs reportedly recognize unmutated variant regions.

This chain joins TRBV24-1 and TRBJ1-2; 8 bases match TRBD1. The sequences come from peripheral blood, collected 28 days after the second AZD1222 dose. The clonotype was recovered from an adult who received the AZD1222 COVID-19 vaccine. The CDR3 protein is CATSDPPGTGWEGYTF. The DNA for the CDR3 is TGTGCCACCAGTGATCCGCCCGGGACAGGATGGGAGGGCTACACCTTC.